This T cell receptor beta chain was sequenced for a study of blood T cell repertoires in COVID-19. Study overall: The United States, Italy and Spain supplied acute and convalescent COVID-19 samples. Sources were T cells, B-cell-depleted T cells, or PBMCs; the material itself was cDNA or gDNA.

Trimming cost V 3 bases and J 5 bases, with 11 bases left between them. The CDR3 totals 13 residues. Per germline, CDR1 SGDLS and CDR2 YYNGEE. As originally analysed: Estimation of nucleated cell counts was performed using reference gene primer amplification. The data were produced by immunoSEQ multiplex PCR, yet TCRdb's version contains in-frame clones alone and is incomplete. V and J calls and clone size are given by that table; D and trimming were obtained from the DNA. The table records tens of thousands of clones, 65% to 85% of them present only once. V and J are TRBV9 and TRBJ1-2, with unresolved D. The sequencing sample was made of peripheral blood. The sequence was collected from a woman in her sixties or seventies with acute or convalescent COVID-19. CDR3 region: CASSAGISYGYTF. In DNA form, the CDR3 reads TGTGCCAGCAGCGCCGGGATCTCGTATGGCTACACCTTC.